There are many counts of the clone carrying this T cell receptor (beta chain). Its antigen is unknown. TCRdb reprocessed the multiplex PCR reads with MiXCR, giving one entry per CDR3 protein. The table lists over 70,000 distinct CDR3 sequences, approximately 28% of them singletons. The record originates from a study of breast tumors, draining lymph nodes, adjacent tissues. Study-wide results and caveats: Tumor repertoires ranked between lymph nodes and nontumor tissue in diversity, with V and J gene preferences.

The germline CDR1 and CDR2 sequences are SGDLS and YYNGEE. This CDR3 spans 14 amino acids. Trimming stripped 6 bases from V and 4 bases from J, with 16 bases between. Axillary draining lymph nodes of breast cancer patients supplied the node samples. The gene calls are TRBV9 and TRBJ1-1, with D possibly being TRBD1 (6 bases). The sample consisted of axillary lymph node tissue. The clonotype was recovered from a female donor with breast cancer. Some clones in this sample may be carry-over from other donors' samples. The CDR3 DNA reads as TGTGCCAGCACGCCAGGGGTGCTGCGCACTGAAGCTTTCTTT. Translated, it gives CASTPGVLRTEAFF.